This T cell receptor beta chain stems from a study of blood T cells in healthy people across ages (dated by TCRdb to between 2014 and 2017). Study-wide context: Template switching captured roughly one uniquely barcoded TCR beta cDNA molecule per two T cells in model experiments. To track age-related changes in TCR beta repertoire diversity, the study relied on deep sequencing normalized with unique cDNA molecular identifiers. The donors were split into four age groups: young (average around 15 years), middle-aged (39), aged (about 56) and long-lived (approximately 80). To avoid experimental bias, donors of different ages were spread randomly across the sequencing lanes. For two donors (one aged 18 to 29 and one aged 80 or older), the study analyzed two additional independent replicas of 1 million unique cDNA reads from the same blood draw. Overall study outcomes, separate from this receptor: Because profiling used bulk unsorted PBMCs, naive and antigen-experienced compartments could not be compared conclusively. Because the CMV infection status of the donors was unknown, age-related changes in expanded clonotypes may potentially have been confounded. Compared with the aged group, more naive CD4+ T cells, fewer expanded clones and increased TCR diversity were shown by the long-lived group, suggesting age selection. Observed TCR beta diversity per million T cells fell roughly linearly with age, and a significant reduction was already apparent by age around 40. A strong correlation was found between observed TCR beta diversity and the percentage of naive T cells measured by flow cytometry. Estimates of total diversity from one million sequenced T cells were regarded as lower bounds and underestimates.

The receptor library was made with 5' RACE. Instrument used: Illumina HiSeq 2500. A second PCR of 7 to 11 cycles was performed with a sample-barcoded 5' primer and a J-beta primer mix. A unique molecular identifier was introduced onto each TCR beta cDNA molecule by a template-switch 5' adaptor carrying 12 random nucleotides. Each sample yielded at least 2.5 million CDR3-containing paired-end reads. All of the RNA was converted into first-strand cDNA using the Mint cDNA synthesis kit, with a TRBC-specific oligonucleotide serving as the primer. After uracil-DNA glycosylase treatment, a first 18-cycle PCR used universal primers M1SS and BC2_uni_R on all cDNA. In the source study's methods: For normalization, 1 million high-quality reads were randomly selected from each sample, with every read carrying a distinct molecular identifier. Reads sharing molecular identifiers were discarded rather than binned into consensus sequences. MiTCR, run with a Q25 quality threshold and the strictest error-elimination algorithm, handled CDR3 identification, clonotype clustering and error correction. A nonparametric unseen species model using Euler transformation provided a lower-bound estimate of total TCR beta diversity. TCRdb applied fastp at Q25 and MiXCR to the public reads, then kept only in-frame beta chains. CDR3 protein sequences are deduplicated, and each keeps its most common genes and DNA. TCRdb's processing, not the study's, gives the V and J calls here. The sample records 600,000 or so distinct CDR3 sequences, about 30% of which are singletons. The ten largest clones capture around 14% of the sample.

Donors were a few dozen systemically healthy Caucasian individuals from Russia aged roughly 6 to 90 years. Each donor gave 8.5 to 10 milliliters of peripheral blood, collected into EDTA-treated Vacutainer tubes. Ficoll-Paque density-gradient centrifugation was used to isolate PBMCs, with at least 6.5 million per sample. Trizol reagent was used to extract total RNA from the PBMCs, yielding at least 6 micrograms per sample. Naive CD45RAhigh/CD27high T cell percentages were measured by flow cytometry on a PBMC aliquot from every donor. The table lists this clonotype with many counts. Its antigen target is currently unknown. Nothing much larger sits one base from this clone, and base qualities are not available. The germline V gene encodes CDR1 LGHNA and CDR2 YSLEER. Including cysteine and phenylalanine, the CDR3 has 15 amino acids. Only the CDR3 DNA is retained, 45 bases long and in frame from the first base. V is pared back by 4 bases and J by 0 bases, with 12 bases lying between the germline termini.

The sequencing input was blood. This chain is built from TRBV4-3 and TRBJ1-2; no D gene is confidently identified. This clonotype was obtained from a woman older than 75 in good health. The nucleotide sequence is given as TGCGCCAGCAGCCTAGGGCTCCGGGCTAACTATGGCTACACCTTC. Its translation reads: CASSLGLRANYGYTF.